The clone carrying this T cell receptor beta chain has ten or more counts. TCRdb passed the 5' RACE reads through MiXCR, listing each CDR3 protein once. The table shows 240,000 or so distinct CDR3 sequences, with 5.5% to 7% occurring only once. The data were taken from a study of identical twins. The V gene lost 6 bases and the J gene lost 3 bases, with 11 bases spanning the gap. The CDR3 is 13 residues long. Germline V gives CDR1 MGHDK, CDR2 SYGVNS. These same records also appear under a second study, on yellow fever vaccine responses in identical twins.

The chain combines TRBV25-1 with TRBJ1-2, with D possibly matching TRBD1 (5 bases). Specimen: memory (CD45RO+) T cells sorted from blood. This TCR came from a woman aged 18 to 35 in good health. The CDR3 is CASSRRGDYGYTF. CDR3 sequence (DNA): TGTGCCAGCAGCCGTAGGGGTGACTATGGCTACACCTTC.